The T cell receptor beta chain described here comes from a study of blood T cell repertoires in COVID-19. Across the study: The samples span acute and convalescent COVID-19 from the United States, Italy and Spain. From T cells, B-cell-depleted T cells, or PBMCs came the material, which was cDNA or gDNA.

As originally analysed: Nucleated cell counts were estimated from reference gene primer amplification. This table comes from immunoSEQ multiplex PCR, and its TCRdb copy is limited to in-frame clones, with some not included. That table is the source of V, J and clone size, and D and trimming were worked out from the DNA. The sample contains more than 75,000 clones, roughly 90% of which appear only once. V was cut by 3 bases and J by 6 bases, with 12 bases left in between. The germline CDR1 and CDR2 sequences are KGHSH and LQKENI. The CDR3 has 14 residues. The sequence was obtained from a man aged 50 or older with COVID-19, enrolled during active disease. The sample taken for sequencing was peripheral blood. The chain has TRBV18 and TRBJ1-5; D might be TRBD1 (5 bases). The CDR3 protein is CASSPGVGGQPQHF. The DNA for the CDR3 is TGTGCCAGCTCACCTGGAGTGGGGGGTCAGCCCCAGCATTTT.